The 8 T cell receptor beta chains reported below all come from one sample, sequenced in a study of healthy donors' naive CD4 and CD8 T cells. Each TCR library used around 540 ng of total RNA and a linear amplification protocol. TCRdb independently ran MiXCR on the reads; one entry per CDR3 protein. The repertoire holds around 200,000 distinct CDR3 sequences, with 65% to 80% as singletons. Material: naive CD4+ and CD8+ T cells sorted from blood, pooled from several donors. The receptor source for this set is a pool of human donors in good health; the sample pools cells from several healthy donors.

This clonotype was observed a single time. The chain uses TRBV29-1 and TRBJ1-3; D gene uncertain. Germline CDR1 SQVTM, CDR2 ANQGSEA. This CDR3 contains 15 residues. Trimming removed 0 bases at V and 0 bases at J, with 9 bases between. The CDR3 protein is CSVEDLKGSGNTIYF. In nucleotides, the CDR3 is TGCAGCGTTGAAGATCTTAAGGGCTCTGGAAACACCATATATTTT.

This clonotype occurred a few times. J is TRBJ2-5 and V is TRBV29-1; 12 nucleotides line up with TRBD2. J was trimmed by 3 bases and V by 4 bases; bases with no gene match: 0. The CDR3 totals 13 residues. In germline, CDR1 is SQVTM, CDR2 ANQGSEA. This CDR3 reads CSVGTSGKETQYF. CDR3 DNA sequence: TGCAGCGTTGGGACTAGCGGGAAAGAGACCCAGTACTTC.

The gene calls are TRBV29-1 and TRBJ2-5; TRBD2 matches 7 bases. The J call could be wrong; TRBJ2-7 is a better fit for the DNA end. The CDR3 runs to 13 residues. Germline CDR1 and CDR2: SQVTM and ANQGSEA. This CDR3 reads CSALLAAPLEQYF. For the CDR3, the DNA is TGCAGCGCCCTCCTAGCGGCTCCCCTCGAGCAGTACTTC.

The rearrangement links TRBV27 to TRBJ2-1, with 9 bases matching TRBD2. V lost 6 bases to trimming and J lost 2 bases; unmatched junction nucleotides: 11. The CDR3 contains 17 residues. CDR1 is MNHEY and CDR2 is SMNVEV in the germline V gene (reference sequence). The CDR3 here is CASSPASGIKAYNEQFF. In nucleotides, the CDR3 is TGTGCCAGCAGCCCGGCTAGCGGGATAAAGGCCTACAATGAGCAGTTCTTC.

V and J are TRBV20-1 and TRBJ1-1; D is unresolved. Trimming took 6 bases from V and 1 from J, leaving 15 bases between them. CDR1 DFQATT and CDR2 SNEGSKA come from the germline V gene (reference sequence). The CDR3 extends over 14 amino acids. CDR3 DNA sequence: TGCAGTGCGAAGACGAGAGTTACGAACACTGAAGCTTTCTTT. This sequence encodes CSAKTRVTNTEAFF.

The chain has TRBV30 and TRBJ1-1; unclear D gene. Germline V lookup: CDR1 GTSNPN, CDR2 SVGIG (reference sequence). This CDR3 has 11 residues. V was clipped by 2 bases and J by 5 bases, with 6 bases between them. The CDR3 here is CAWSWKTEAFF. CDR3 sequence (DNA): TGTGCCTGGAGTTGGAAGACTGAAGCTTTCTTT.

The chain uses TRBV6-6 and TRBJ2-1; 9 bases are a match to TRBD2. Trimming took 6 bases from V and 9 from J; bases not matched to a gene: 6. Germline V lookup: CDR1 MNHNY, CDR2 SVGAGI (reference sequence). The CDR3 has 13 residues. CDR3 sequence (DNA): TGTGCCAGCAGCCCCGGACTAGCGCTTGAGCAGTTCTTC. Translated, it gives CASSPGLALEQFF.

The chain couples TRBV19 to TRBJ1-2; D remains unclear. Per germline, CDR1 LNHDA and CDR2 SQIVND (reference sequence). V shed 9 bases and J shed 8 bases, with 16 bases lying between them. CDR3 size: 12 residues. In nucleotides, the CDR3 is TGTGCCAGCTCTACTCAAAAGGGAGGCTACACCTTC. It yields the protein CASSTQKGGYTF.